The clone carrying this T cell receptor beta chain was seen a single time. Its antigen is still unknown. This entry comes from a study of post-analysis software for immune sequencing data. Study findings and constraints: Patients with multiple sclerosis recorded significantly lower normalized Chao1 diversity than controls, the study found. F measure showed strong co-clustering of same-batch samples.

TCR beta cDNA libraries included unique molecular identifiers. T cells numbering roughly 0.85 to 11 million gave rise to a few hundred thousand cDNA molecules. One entry per CDR3 protein, called by TCRdb with MiXCR from the PCR reads. The table lists 650,000 to 850,000 distinct CDR3 sequences, about 45% of them singletons. The clonotype comes from a girl aged 10-17 years with multiple sclerosis. The sequencing input was blood.

The CDR3 spells CASSLRSGTSGYNEQFF. CDR3 in DNA: TGTGCCAGCAGTTTAAGGTCCGGGACTAGCGGCTACAATGAGCAGTTCTTC. This chain connects TRBV12-3 or TRBV12-4 to TRBJ2-1; 11 bases agree with TRBD2. This CDR3 comprises 17 residues. V lost 2 bases, J lost 3 bases, and 6 bases stayed unmatched.